The 21 T cell receptor beta chains in this list originate from one sample, sequenced in a study of metastatic and nonmetastatic thyroid tumors (dated by TCRdb to 2020 to 2021). No treatment had been received by any patient before thyroid surgery. Receptor amplification or capture employed PCR. The data were produced on an Illumina HiSeq 4000. TCRdb ran its own pipeline on the public reads, namely fastp trimming at Q25 and MiXCR clone calling, and kept in-frame beta chains. The sample data list around 34,000 clones, and 25% to 35% of these were observed just once. Jointly, the top ten make up 7.8% of the sample. Sequenced sample: blood. The receptors shown here come from a female donor with papillary thyroid cancer or a benign thyroid nodule (not recorded which). Some clones in this sample may be carry-over from other donors' samples.

This clone was counted at least ten times. The J gene is TRBJ2-3, the V gene TRBV30, with 8 bases matching TRBD2. Losses at the gene ends were 2 bases for V and 3 bases for J; bases not matched to a gene: 13. This CDR3 spans 17 amino acids. Germline V lookup: CDR1 GTSNPN, CDR2 SVGIG (reference sequence). The DNA of the CDR3 is TGTGCCTGGAGTCCACAGGGATTGGCGGGAGGTACAGATACGCAGTATTTT. Its translation is CAWSPQGLAGGTDTQYF.

This clone was detected many times. The chain carries TRBV4-1 and TRBJ2-7; D is ambiguous. The length of the CDR3 is 15 residues. In germline, CDR1 is MGHRA, CDR2 YSYEKL. V was trimmed by 6 bases and J by 3 bases, leaving 18 bases between them. CDR3 DNA: TGCGCCAGCAGATCAGAGATTGGTGGCCTCTACGAGCAGTACTTC. Its protein is CASRSEIGGLYEQYF.

This clone was counted only a few times. The chain recombines TRBV20-1 with TRBJ1-2, with D perhaps TRBD1 (5 bases). The germline V and J ends were trimmed by 5 bases and 13 bases, with 32 bases remaining between them. Germline V gene data show CDR1 as DFQATT and CDR2 as SNEGSKA (reference sequence). CDR3 length: 16 residues. CDR3 nucleotide sequence: TGCAGTGCTCCACCGGGACGTCCGAGGGGAAACTATGGGTTCACCTTC. Translated: CSAPPGRPRGNYGFTF.

This clone was counted between two and nine times. Compared with germline, one end of the junction differs, possibly owing to a read error. J is TRBJ2-7 and V is TRBV12-3 or TRBV12-4; 7 bases are shared with TRBD1. CDR3 length equals 16 residues. DNA of the CDR3: TGTGCCAGCAGTTTCGGGCAGACAGGGAGATTCTACGAGCAATACTTC. It specifies CASSFGQTGRFYEQYF.

This chain connects TRBV20-1 to TRBJ2-3; no definite D call. Between the trimmed V and J ends, which lost 0 bases and 6 bases, there was a span of 19 bases. CDR3 length: 16 amino acids. CDR1 and CDR2 from the germline V gene are DFQATT and SNEGSKA (reference sequence). The CDR3 here is CSARDWQAQVVDTQYF. The CDR3 DNA reads TGCAGTGCTAGAGATTGGCAAGCACAAGTGGTGGATACGCAGTATTTT.

The chain carries TRBV20-1 and TRBJ2-7; 10 bases fit TRBD1. This CDR3 is 13 amino acids long. Germline trimming cut 6 bases from V and 3 bases from J; bases unmatched to any gene: 5. Germline CDR1 is DFQATT and CDR2 is SNEGSKA (reference sequence). The CDR3: CSAARDRGYEQYF. CDR3 sequence (DNA): TGCAGTGCCGCTCGGGACAGGGGCTACGAGCAGTACTTC.

This clone was recorded at least ten times. At one end, the junction sequence differs from germline, possibly due to a read error. J is TRBJ2-7 and V is TRBV7-7; D may be TRBD1 or TRBD2 (5 bases each). Germline-derived CDR1 and CDR2 are SSHAT and FNYEAQ (reference sequence). CDR3 length: 18 residues. The DNA of the CDR3 is TGTGCTAGCAGCTTAGCGATGAACGGGACGAACATAAGGGACGAGCAGTACTTC. This sequence encodes CASSLAMNGTNIRDEQYF.

This clone has a single count. The chain recombines TRBV11-2 with TRBJ2-1, with a possible D match to TRBD1 (5 bases). Germline CDR1 and CDR2: SGHAT and FQNNGV. Trimming stripped 3 bases from V and 4 bases from J, with 13 bases between. The CDR3 is 15 amino acids. CDR3 nucleotide sequence: TGTGCCAGCAGCTTTAGGGGCACAGGTTACAATGAGCAGTTCTTC. Translated: CASSFRGTGYNEQFF.

This chain joins TRBV10-3 and TRBJ2-7; no reliable D call. The CDR3 covers 14 residues. V was clipped by 3 bases and J by 0 bases, with 9 bases between them. Germline V CDR1 and CDR2: ENHRY, SYGVKD. Here the CDR3 DNA reads TGTGCCATCAGTGATTTGACCAGCTCCTACGAGCAGTACTTC. Translation: CAISDLTSSYEQYF.

This clone was found many times. A read error may produce the germline difference seen at one junction end. The chain employs TRBV20-1 and TRBJ1-2; D unresolved. The CDR3 runs 10 residues. Germline V gene lookup returns CDR1 DFQATT and CDR2 SNEGSKA (reference sequence). This chain's CDR3 is CSAREGGYTF. In DNA form, the CDR3 reads TGCAGTGCCAGAGAGGGTGGCTACACCTTC.

This clone was recorded at least ten times. The gene calls are TRBV18 and TRBJ1-6, with D unresolved. The length of the CDR3 is 17 residues. The V end was cut by 0 bases, the J end by 0 bases, with 9 bases between. CDR1 is KGHSH and CDR2 is LQKENI in the germline V gene. CDR3 protein: CASSPPQEGSYNSPLHF. The CDR3 DNA follows: TGTGCCAGCTCACCACCGCAGGAAGGCTCCTATAATTCACCCCTCCACTTT.

Of note for this clone: This may be a read error: a much more frequent sequence differs by one nucleotide. The J gene is TRBJ2-2, the V gene TRBV9; 9 positions agree with TRBD2. The junction had 7 bases not matched to a gene; V was cut back by 1 base and J by 0 bases. The CDR3 spans 18 residues. Germline CDR1 SGDLS, CDR2 YYNGEE. In nucleotides, the CDR3 is TGTGCCAGCAGCGTACCGCGCGGGGGGGTAACGAACACCGGGGAGCTGTTTTTT. Protein sequence: CASSVPRGGVTNTGELFF. Filled out from reference TRBV9 and TRBJ2-2, the complete variable domain reads DSGVTQTPKHLITATGQRVTLRCSPRSGDLSVYWYQQSLDQGLQFLIQYYNGEERAKGNILERFSAQQFPDLHSELNLSSLELGDSALYFCASSVPRGGVTNTGELFFGEGSRLTVL.

The chain recombines TRBV5-1 with TRBJ2-7; 7 bases map to TRBD1. The germline CDR1 and CDR2 sequences are SGHRS and YFSETQ. This CDR3 comprises 15 residues. The V gene end was trimmed by 0 bases and the J gene end by 3 bases; junction bases not matched to a gene: 6. This CDR3 reads CASSLVQGIFYEQYF. DNA of the CDR3: TGCGCCAGCAGCTTGGTACAGGGGATCTTCTACGAGCAGTACTTC.

By share of the sample, this clone is medium-sized. The J gene is TRBJ1-2, the V gene TRBV30; D call uncertain. Trimming pared 0 bases from V and 6 bases from J, leaving 11 bases between. Germline V gives CDR1 GTSNPN, CDR2 SVGIG (reference sequence). This CDR3 region has 13 residues. Here the CDR3 reads CAWSVIRGNGYTF. The CDR3 DNA is TGTGCCTGGAGTGTAATCCGGGGTAATGGCTACACCTTC.

As to this clone: Lacking the conserved final phenylalanine or tryptophan, this CDR3 likely reflects a read error. The V gene is TRBV30, the J gene TRBJ2-7, with a tentative D call TRBD1 (6 bases). CDR3 length: 11 amino acids. Per germline, CDR1 GTSNPN and CDR2 SVGIG (reference sequence). Trimming took 5 bases from V and 7 from J, leaving 12 bases between them. CDR3 amino acids: CAWSRDKEQYP. The CDR3 DNA is TGTGCCTGGTCAAGGGACAAAGAGCAGTACCCC.

With regard to this clone: As the CDR3 is not closed by the conserved phenylalanine or tryptophan, this likely results from a read error. The DNA is left out, because the CDR3 cannot be placed on it with certainty; the CDR3 is given as TCRdb lists it. This chain connects TRBV28 to TRBJ2-2. The germline CDR1 and CDR2 sequences are MDHEN and SYDVKM. The CDR3 is 14 amino acids long, termini counted. The CDR3 here is CASILTSATGELCI.

The chain joins TRBV5-1 to TRBJ2-7; 7 bases align to TRBD1. Germline V gene sequence: CDR1 SGHRS, CDR2 YFSETQ. With V trimmed by 4 bases and J by 4 bases, 5 bases remained unmatched. The CDR3 loop spans 13 amino acids. CDR3 loop: CASSSTGVYEQYF. Here the CDR3 DNA reads TGCGCCAGCAGCAGTACAGGGGTTTACGAGCAGTACTTC. Together with reference TRBV5-1 and TRBJ2-7, the CDR3 gives the full variable domain: KAGVTQTPRYLIKTRGQQVTLSCSPISGHRSVSWYQQTPGQGLQFLFEYFSETQRNKGNFPGRFSGRQFSNSRSEMNVSTLELGDSALYLCASSSTGVYEQYFGPGTRLTVT.

The gene calls are TRBV20-1 and TRBJ2-7, with 7 bases aligning to TRBD2. The CDR3 extends over 17 amino acids. CDR1 is DFQATT and CDR2 is SNEGSKA in the germline V gene (reference sequence). With 1 base clipped from V and 0 bases from J, the junction kept 12 bases outside the gene matches. The CDR3 is CSARARLAGVISYEQYF. CDR3 in DNA: TGCAGTGCTAGAGCAAGACTAGCTGGGGTTATCTCCTACGAGCAGTACTTC.

The rearrangement joins TRBV24-1 to TRBJ2-3; TRBD1 is a possible D gene (6 bases). Trimming removed 3 bases from V and 2 bases from J, with 8 bases in between. There are 14 residues in the CDR3. The germline V gene has CDR1 KGHDR and CDR2 SFDVKD. CDR3 residues: CATSDQGFTDTQYF. The CDR3 coding sequence is TGTGCCACCAGTGATCAGGGGTTCACAGATACGCAGTATTTT.

This clone is judged medium-sized (0.01 to 0.1%). The V call is TRBV19, the J call TRBJ1-3; D is possibly TRBD1 (6 bases). This CDR3 region has 15 residues. The V and J ends lost 3 bases and 1 base respectively, with 10 bases between them. Germline loops: CDR1 LNHDA, CDR2 SQIVND (reference sequence). CDR3 region: CASSITTGSGNTIYF. In DNA form, the CDR3 reads TGTGCCAGTAGTATCACTACAGGGTCTGGAAACACCATATATTTT.

A few counts support this clone. The gene calls are TRBV6-1 and TRBJ2-7; no clear D. CDR3 length: 15 amino acids. Per the germline V gene, CDR1 is MNHNS and CDR2 is SASEGT. Trimming removed 6 bases at V and 0 bases at J, with 15 bases between. CDR3 in amino acids: CASRLGKGGSYEQYF. In DNA, the CDR3 is TGTGCCAGCAGATTAGGGAAGGGCGGCTCCTACGAGCAGTACTTC.